This paragraph covers one T cell receptor (beta chain) sequence. V lost 3 bases and J lost 5, with 10 bases in between. The CDR3 sequence is 12 residues long. The V gene's germline CDR1 is DFQATT and CDR2 SNEGSKA (reference sequence). The sample originates from a study of blood T cell repertoires in COVID-19. Study summary: The samples span acute and convalescent COVID-19 from the United States, Italy and Spain.

Participant-reported clinical history was the basis for cohort assignment. Cohort 3 recovery required two negative PCRs, clearance, or symptom resolution. Clones were read by immunoSEQ multiplex PCR, and TCRdb kept only the in-frame ones, dropping some. The table lists about 440,000 clones, less than 95% of them singletons. Material: PBMCs or T cells enriched from blood (not recorded which). The clonotype comes from a man in his late teens or twenties who had recovered from COVID-19. The genes are TRBV20-1 and TRBJ1-2, with D possibly matching TRBD1 (5 bases). The CDR3 coding sequence is TGCAGTGCTAGTACGGGGGTTTATGGCTACACCTTC. Its translation is CSASTGVYGYTF.